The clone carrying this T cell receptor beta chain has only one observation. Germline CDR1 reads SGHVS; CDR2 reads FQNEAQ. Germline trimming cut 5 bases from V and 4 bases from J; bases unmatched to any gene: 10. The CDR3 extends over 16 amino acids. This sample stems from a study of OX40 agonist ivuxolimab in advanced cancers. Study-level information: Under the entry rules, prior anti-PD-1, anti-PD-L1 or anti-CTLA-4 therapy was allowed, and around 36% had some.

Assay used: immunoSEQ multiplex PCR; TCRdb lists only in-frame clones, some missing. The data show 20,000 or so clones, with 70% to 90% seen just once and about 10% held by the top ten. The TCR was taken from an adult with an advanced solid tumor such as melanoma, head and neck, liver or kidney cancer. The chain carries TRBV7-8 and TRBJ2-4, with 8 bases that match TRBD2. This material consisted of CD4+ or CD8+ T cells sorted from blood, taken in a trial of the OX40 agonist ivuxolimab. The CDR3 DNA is TGTGCCAGCAGCCCCTCAGCGGGAGCGCGGAAAAACATTCAGTACTTC. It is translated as CASSPSAGARKNIQYF. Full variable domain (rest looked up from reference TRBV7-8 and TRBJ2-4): GAGVSQSPRYKVAKRGQDVALRCDPISGHVSLFWYQQALGQGPEFLTYFQNEAQLDKSGLPSDRFFAERPEGSVSTLKIQRTQQEDSAVYLCASSPSAGARKNIQYFGAGTRLSVL.